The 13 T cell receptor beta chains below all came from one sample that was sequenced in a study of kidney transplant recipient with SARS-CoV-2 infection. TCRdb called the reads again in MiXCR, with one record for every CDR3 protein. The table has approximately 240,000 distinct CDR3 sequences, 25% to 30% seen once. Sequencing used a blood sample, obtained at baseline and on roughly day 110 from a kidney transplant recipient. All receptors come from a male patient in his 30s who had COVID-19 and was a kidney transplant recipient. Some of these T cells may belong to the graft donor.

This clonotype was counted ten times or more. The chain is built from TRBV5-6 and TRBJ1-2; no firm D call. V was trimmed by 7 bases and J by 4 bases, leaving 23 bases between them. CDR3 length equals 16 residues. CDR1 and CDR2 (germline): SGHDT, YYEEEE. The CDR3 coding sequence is TGTGCCAGCTGTAGTCACAATAGTCGAAAGACCTATGGCTACACCTTC. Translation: CASCSHNSRKTYGYTF. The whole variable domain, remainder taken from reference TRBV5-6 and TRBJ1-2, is DAGVTQSPTHLIKTRGQQVTLRCSPKSGHDTVSWYQQALGQGPQFIFQYYEEEERQRGNFPDRFSGHQFPNYSSELNVNALLLGDSALYLCASCSHNSRKTYGYTFGSGTRLTVV.

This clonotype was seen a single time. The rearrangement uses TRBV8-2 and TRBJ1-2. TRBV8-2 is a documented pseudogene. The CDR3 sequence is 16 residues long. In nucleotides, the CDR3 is TGTGGCAGTATTGAAAGTGATAGCCGAAAGACATATGGCTACACCTTC. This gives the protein CGSIESDSRKTYGYTF.

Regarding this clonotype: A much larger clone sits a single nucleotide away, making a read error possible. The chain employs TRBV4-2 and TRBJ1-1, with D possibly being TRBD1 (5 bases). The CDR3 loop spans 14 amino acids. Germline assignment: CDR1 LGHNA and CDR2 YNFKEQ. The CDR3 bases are TGTGCCAGCGGCCAAGTTCGAGGGGAGACTGAAGCTTTCTTT. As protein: CASGQVRGETEAFF.

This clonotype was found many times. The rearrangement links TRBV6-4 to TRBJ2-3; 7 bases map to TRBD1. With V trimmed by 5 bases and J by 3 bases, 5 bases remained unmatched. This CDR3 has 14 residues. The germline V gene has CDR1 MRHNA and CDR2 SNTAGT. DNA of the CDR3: TGTGCCAGCAGTAGGGACAGCACTACAGATACGCAGTATTTT. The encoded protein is CASSRDSTTDTQYF.

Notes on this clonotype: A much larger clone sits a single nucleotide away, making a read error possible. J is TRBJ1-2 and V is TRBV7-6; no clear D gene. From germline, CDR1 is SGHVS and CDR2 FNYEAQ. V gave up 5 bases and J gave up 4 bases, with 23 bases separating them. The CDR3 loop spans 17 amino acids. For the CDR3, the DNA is TGTGCCAGCAGCCGCTGCCGTGAATCTCGAAGGACCTATGGCTACACCTTC. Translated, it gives CASSRCRESRRTYGYTF. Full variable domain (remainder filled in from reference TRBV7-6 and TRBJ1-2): GAGVSQSPRYKVTKRGQDVALRCDPISGHVSLYWYRQALGQGPEFLTYFNYEAQQDKSGLPNDRFSAERPEGSISTLTIQRTEQRDSAMYRCASSRCRESRRTYGYTFGSGTRLTVV.

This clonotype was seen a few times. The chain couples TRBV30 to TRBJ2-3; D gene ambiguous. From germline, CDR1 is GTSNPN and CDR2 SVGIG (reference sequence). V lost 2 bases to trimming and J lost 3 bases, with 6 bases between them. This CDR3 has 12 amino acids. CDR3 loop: CAWSSGTDTQYF. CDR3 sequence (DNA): TGTGCCTGGAGTTCCGGGACAGATACGCAGTATTTT.

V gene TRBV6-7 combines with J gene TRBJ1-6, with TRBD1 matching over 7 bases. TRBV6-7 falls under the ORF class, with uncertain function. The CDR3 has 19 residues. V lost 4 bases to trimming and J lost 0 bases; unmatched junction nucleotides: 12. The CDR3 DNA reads TGTGCCAGCAGTTGGTTAGGGGGCGGACCGAGCTCCTATAATTCACCCCTCCACTTT. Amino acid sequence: CASSWLGGGPSSYNSPLHF.

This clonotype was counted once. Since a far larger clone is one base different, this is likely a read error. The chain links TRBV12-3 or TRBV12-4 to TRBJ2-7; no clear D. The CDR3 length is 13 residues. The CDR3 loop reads CASSFASLRGYAF. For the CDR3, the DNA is TGTGCCAGCAGTTTTGCCAGCCTAAGAGGCTACGCCTTC.

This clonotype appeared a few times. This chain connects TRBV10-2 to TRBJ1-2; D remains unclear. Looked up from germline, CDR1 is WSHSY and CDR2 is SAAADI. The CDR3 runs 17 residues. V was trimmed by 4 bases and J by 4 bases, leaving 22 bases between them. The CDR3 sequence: CASSGQNTSRKTYGYTF. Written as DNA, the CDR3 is TGCGCCAGCAGTGGACAAAACACTTCTAGAAAGACCTATGGCTACACCTTC.

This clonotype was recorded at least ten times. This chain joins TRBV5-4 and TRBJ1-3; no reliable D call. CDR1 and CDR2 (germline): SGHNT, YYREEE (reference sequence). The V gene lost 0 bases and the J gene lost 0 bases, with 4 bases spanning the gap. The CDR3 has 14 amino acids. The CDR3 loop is CASSLESSGNTIYF. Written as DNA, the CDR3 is TGTGCCAGCAGCTTGGAGAGCTCTGGAAACACCATATATTTT.

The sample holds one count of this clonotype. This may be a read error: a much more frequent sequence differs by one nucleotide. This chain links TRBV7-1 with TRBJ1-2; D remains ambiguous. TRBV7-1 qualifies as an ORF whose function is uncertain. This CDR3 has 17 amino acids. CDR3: CASSESRHEGKTYGHTF. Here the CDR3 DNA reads TGTGCCAGCAGCGAATCACGTCACGAGGGAAAGACCTATGGCCACACCTTC.

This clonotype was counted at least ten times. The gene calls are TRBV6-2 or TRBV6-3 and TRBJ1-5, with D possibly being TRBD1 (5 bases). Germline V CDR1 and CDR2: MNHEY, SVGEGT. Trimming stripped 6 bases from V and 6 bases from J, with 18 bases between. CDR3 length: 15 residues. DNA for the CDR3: TGTGCCAGCAGGCTAGGACCCATTGGGGGTCAGCCCCAGCATTTT. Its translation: CASRLGPIGGQPQHF.

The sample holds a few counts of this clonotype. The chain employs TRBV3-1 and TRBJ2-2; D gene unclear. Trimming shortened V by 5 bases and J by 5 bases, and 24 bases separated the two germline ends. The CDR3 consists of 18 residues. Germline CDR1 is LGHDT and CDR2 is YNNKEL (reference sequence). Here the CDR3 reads CASSIPSPISGLTGELFF. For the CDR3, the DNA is TGTGCCAGCAGCATTCCAAGTCCCATTTCAGGCTTGACCGGGGAGCTGTTTTTT.